The 9 T cell receptor beta chains given below trace back to one sample, sequenced in a study of T cells in Graves' hyperthyroidism and ophthalmopathy. From RNA transcripts, TCR beta CDR3 regions were amplified. The HTBI set primed first-round TCR CDR3 RT-PCR. TCRdb redid the calling of the multiplex PCR reads with MiXCR, one entry per CDR3 protein. The table includes about 700,000 distinct CDR3 sequences, approximately 14% detected once. The material sequenced was blood. The origin of the receptors is a woman aged 18-30 years with Graves' hyperthyroidism.

This clonotype was recorded many times. The rearrangement joins TRBV20-1 to TRBJ2-1; no clear D gene. Trimming took off 0 bases at V and 4 bases at J, with 13 bases between the two ends. CDR1 is DFQATT, CDR2 SNEGSKA, per germline (reference sequence). CDR3 size: 15 residues. The CDR3, as DNA: TGCAGTGCTAGAGACTACTCAGCGACTTACAATGAGCAGTTCTTC. The encoded protein is CSARDYSATYNEQFF.

The V gene is TRBV24-1, the J gene TRBJ2-1; TRBD1 aligns across 7 bases. The ends lost 2 bases at V and 6 bases at J; junction bases unmatched: 9. The CDR3 length is 16 residues. From germline, CDR1 is KGHDR and CDR2 SFDVKD. CDR3 coding DNA: TGTGCCACCAGTGATTCGCGACAGGGTAGGGGCAATGAGCAGTTCTTC. This sequence encodes CATSDSRQGRGNEQFF.

This clonotype was picked up a small number of times. This sequence joins TRBV5-4 and TRBJ1-2; D call uncertain. The germline V gene has CDR1 SGHNT and CDR2 YYREEE (reference sequence). Trimming shortened V by 6 bases and J by 1 base, and 7 bases separated the two germline ends. The CDR3 length is 12 residues. The CDR3 coding sequence is TGTGCCAGCACAGGATATAACTATGGCTACACCTTC. As protein: CASTGYNYGYTF.

This chain connects TRBV7-2 to TRBJ2-7; maybe TRBD2 (6 bases). Germline values: CDR1 SGHTA, CDR2 FQGNSA. The length of the CDR3 is 15 residues. V gave up 5 bases and J gave up 2 bases, with 16 bases separating them. The CDR3 loop is CASSRTGTFTYEQYF. In DNA form, the CDR3 reads TGTGCCAGCAGCCGAACGGGGACTTTTACCTACGAGCAGTACTTC.

This clonotype was seen repeatedly, ten times or more. The chain has TRBV6-2 or TRBV6-3 and TRBJ2-1, with TRBD2 matching 11 bases. Losses at the gene ends were 2 bases for V and 8 bases for J; bases not matched to a gene: 5. The CDR3 loop spans 15 amino acids. CDR1 is MNHEY, CDR2 SVGEGT, per germline. The CDR3 sequence: CASSYTSGSVDEQFF. CDR3 in DNA: TGTGCCAGCAGTTACACTAGCGGGAGTGTGGATGAGCAGTTCTTC.

There are a few counts of this clonotype. The chain joins TRBV4-2 to TRBJ2-3; TRBD2 agrees at 9 bases. The V and J ends lost 6 bases and 4 bases, in that order; junction bases with no gene match: 11. CDR1 and CDR2 (germline): LGHNA, YNFKEQ. The CDR3 totals 16 residues. As DNA, the CDR3 is TGTGCCAGCAGGAGAACCGGGACTAGCAACGCAGATACGCAGTATTTT. The encoded protein is CASRRTGTSNADTQYF.

This clonotype came up many times. This sequence joins TRBV7-9 and TRBJ2-7; D gene ambiguous. The CDR3 spans 11 residues. Looked up from germline, CDR1 is SEHNR and CDR2 is FQNEAQ (reference sequence). V lost 5 bases and J lost 6, with 8 bases in between. The CDR3: CASSHSPEQYF. CDR3 bases: TGTGCCAGCAGCCACTCGCCCGAGCAGTACTTC.

This clonotype occurred many times. The chain has TRBV6-1 and TRBJ2-1; D gene ambiguous. V lost 6 bases, J lost 7 bases, and 13 bases lay in between. The CDR3 covers 13 residues. Germline V CDR1 and CDR2: MNHNS, SASEGT. CDR3 sequence: CASSYHSKNEQFF. CDR3 nucleotides: TGTGCCAGCAGCTACCACAGCAAAAATGAGCAGTTCTTC.

With respect to this clonotype: Being one base from a much bigger clone, this may be a read error. This chain uses TRBV28 with TRBJ2-7; 7 nucleotides line up with TRBD2. Trimming removed 6 bases from V and 4 bases from J; junction bases left unmatched: 12. The CDR3 has 15 amino acids. Germline V CDR1 and CDR2: MDHEN, SYDVKM. In DNA, the CDR3 is TGTGCCAGCAGCAAGGGGCCAATGGGAGGGTACGAGCAGTACTTC. Residues: CASSKGPMGGYEQYF. Combining the CDR3 with reference TRBV28 and TRBJ2-7 gives the whole variable domain DVKVTQSSRYLVKRTGEKVFLECVQDMDHENMFWYRQDPGLGLRLIYFSYDVKMKEKGDIPEGYSVSREKKERFSLILESASTNQTSMYLCASSKGPMGGYEQYFGPGTRLTVT.